The 31 T cell receptor beta chains listed next were all sequenced from one sample in a study of metastatic and nonmetastatic thyroid tumors. Until they underwent thyroid surgery, no patient had received any treatment. TCRdb used MiXCR to call clones anew from the PCR reads. Among about 24,000 clones, over 10% were seen once, and the ten largest hold roughly 13%. The sequenced sample was blood. These receptor sequences come from a female donor with papillary thyroid cancer or a benign thyroid nodule (not recorded which). Some clones in this sample may be carry-over from other donors' samples.

This clone is medium-sized. The V call is TRBV6-1, the J call TRBJ1-5; a possible D gene is TRBD1 (5 bases). Germline CDR1 MNHNS, CDR2 SASEGT. The CDR3 runs to 16 residues. Trimming removed 5 bases at V and 5 bases at J, with 19 bases between. The CDR3 region is CASSHRWTGPDQPQHF. CDR3 bases: TGTGCCAGCAGTCACCGTTGGACGGGACCGGATCAGCCCCAGCATTTT.

This clone was detected only a few times. An end of the junction differs from the germline gene, which may be a read error. This chain joins TRBV29-1 and TRBJ2-1, with D perhaps being TRBD1 or TRBD2 (5 bases each). Germline V gene sequence: CDR1 SQVTM, CDR2 ANQGSEA. The CDR3 is 14 amino acids. CDR3 in amino acids: CSVDGTRGLNDQFF. In nucleotides, the CDR3 is TGCAGCGTTGACGGGACCAGAGGACTCAATGACCAGTTCTTC.

By its share, this clone is medium-sized. The chain uses TRBV30 and TRBJ2-1, with a tentative D call TRBD2 (5 bases). The length of the CDR3 is 14 residues. Trimming removed 3 bases at V and 5 bases at J, with 14 bases between. Germline assignment: CDR1 GTSNPN and CDR2 SVGIG (reference sequence). The DNA of the CDR3 is TGTGCCTGGAGGGAGGCTCGCTTGGACAATGAGCAGTTCTTC. Translation: CAWREARLDNEQFF.

Many counts were recorded for this clone. The chain carries TRBV12-3 or TRBV12-4 and TRBJ2-7; D perhaps matches TRBD2 (5 bases). The CDR3 is made up of 16 amino acids. V gave up 3 bases and J gave up 3 bases, with 18 bases separating them. This chain's CDR3 is CASSFGVALSDYEQYF. CDR3 DNA sequence: TGTGCCAGCAGTTTCGGGGTAGCGCTAAGTGACTACGAGCAGTACTTC.

This clone showed up many times. This rearrangement joins TRBV7-2 to TRBJ1-6; D is possibly TRBD1 (5 bases). The germline V and J ends were trimmed by 4 bases and 10 bases, with 20 bases remaining between them. The CDR3 covers 16 residues. Germline lookup yields CDR1 SGHTA and CDR2 FQGNSA. The CDR3 sequence: CASSSLGGALRSPLHF. Written as DNA, the CDR3 is TGTGCCAGCAGCTCTCTGGGCGGGGCCTTAAGATCACCCCTCCACTTT.

The gene calls are TRBV5-1 and TRBJ2-7, with D perhaps being TRBD1 or TRBD2 (5 bases each). The V end was cut by 4 bases, the J end by 2 bases, with 13 bases between. The CDR3 length is 14 residues. Germline V CDR1 and CDR2: SGHRS, YFSETQ. CDR3 nucleotides: TGCGCCAGCAGCGCCAATCCGGGGCCCTACGAGCAGTACTTC. Protein product: CASSANPGPYEQYF.

This clone was seen at least ten times. V gene TRBV27 combines with J gene TRBJ2-7, with TRBD2 as a possible D gene (5 bases). The CDR3 runs to 16 residues. Germline assignment: CDR1 MNHEY and CDR2 SMNVEV (reference sequence). Trimming shortened V by 2 bases and J by 4 bases, and 18 bases separated the two germline ends. CDR3 protein: CASSLGGVWAAYEQYF. As DNA, the CDR3 is TGTGCCAGCAGTTTAGGAGGCGTTTGGGCAGCATACGAGCAGTACTTC.

This clone was observed many times. The genes are TRBV5-1 and TRBJ2-7; unclear D gene. The CDR3 length is 15 residues. CDR1 and CDR2 from the germline V gene are SGHRS and YFSETQ. V was pared by 1 base and J by 2 bases, with 13 bases between. CDR3 residues: CASSLTTSSPYEQYF. The CDR3 DNA reads TGCGCCAGCAGCTTGACGACATCATCCCCCTACGAGCAGTACTTC. Drawing the rest from reference TRBV5-1 and TRBJ2-7, the complete variable domain is KAGVTQTPRYLIKTRGQQVTLSCSPISGHRSVSWYQQTPGQGLQFLFEYFSETQRNKGNFPGRFSGRQFSNSRSEMNVSTLELGDSALYLCASSLTTSSPYEQYFGPGTRLTVT.

This clone was seen many times. In the same sample, other DNA sequences code for this CDR3. The J gene is TRBJ1-2, the V gene TRBV7-9, with no clear D. The V and J ends lost 5 bases and 6 bases respectively, with 13 bases between them. This CDR3 region has 13 residues. Germline lookup yields CDR1 SEHNR and CDR2 FQNEAQ (reference sequence). CDR3 nucleotides: TGTGCCAGCAGCCTAGGTGTTGGGGATGGCTACACCTTC. This encodes CASSLGVGDGYTF.

This clone was detected ten times or more. The rearrangement uses TRBV6-1 and TRBJ2-7; a weak D match, TRBD2 (5 bases). This CDR3 contains 16 residues. The germline V gene has CDR1 MNHNS and CDR2 SASEGT. Trimming pared 7 bases from V and 3 bases from J, leaving 22 bases between. CDR3 coding DNA: TGTGCCAGCACCCTGAGGGCGGATGGGAATTACTACGAGCAGTACTTC. Translating gives CASTLRADGNYYEQYF.

Many counts were recorded for this clone. In nucleotides, the CDR3 is TGTGCCAGCACCAAAGTTGGTTCACCCCTCCACTTT. Encoded protein: CASTKVGSPLHF. This rearrangement joins TRBV2 to TRBJ1-6, with no clear D. This CDR3 spans 12 amino acids. V shed 7 bases and J shed 9 bases, with 10 bases lying between them. From germline, CDR1 is SNHLY and CDR2 FYNNEI.

V is TRBV7-3 and J is TRBJ1-1; D unclear. CDR1 and CDR2 from the germline V gene are SGHTA and FQGTGA. CDR3 length: 14 residues. V was clipped by 2 bases and J by 3 bases, with 10 bases between them. CDR3: CASSLGLKDTEAFF. The CDR3 region has the DNA TGTGCCAGCAGCTTAGGTTTAAAGGACACTGAAGCTTTCTTT. Looking up the rest from reference TRBV7-3 and TRBJ1-1 gives the full variable domain: GAGVSQTPSNKVTEKGKYVELRCDPISGHTALYWYRQSLGQGPEFLIYFQGTGAADDSGLPNDRFFAVRPEGSVSTLKIQRTERGDSAVYLCASSLGLKDTEAFFGQGTRLTVV.

There are many counts of this clone. The chain has TRBV6-2 or TRBV6-3 and TRBJ2-1; 9 bases align to TRBD2. This CDR3 contains 14 residues. CDR1 is MNHEY, CDR2 SVGEGT, per germline. J lost 4 bases, V lost 7 bases, and 5 bases had no gene match. This chain's CDR3 is CASTAGGDYNEQFF. The CDR3 region has the DNA TGTGCCAGCACCGCGGGAGGGGATTACAATGAGCAGTTCTTC.

The chain links TRBV20-1 to TRBJ1-6, with 11 bases aligning to TRBD1. Germline CDR1 is DFQATT and CDR2 is SNEGSKA (reference sequence). CDR3 length equals 18 residues. V gave up 5 bases and J gave up 9 bases; unmatched junction bases: 18. The CDR3 DNA reads TGCAGTGCTGGCGACCGGGACAGGGGGAACCTCGGGGGTTCACCCCTCCACTTT. The encoded protein is CSAGDRDRGNLGGSPLHF.

This clone was counted ten times or more. This chain joins TRBV2 and TRBJ1-6; tentatively, D is TRBD1 (6 bases). CDR3 length equals 14 residues. From germline, CDR1 is SNHLY and CDR2 FYNNEI. The V gene lost 6 bases and the J gene lost 4 bases, with 10 bases spanning the gap. Here the CDR3 DNA reads TGTGCCAGCAGGGCGGGGGCTTATAATTCACCCCTCCACTTT. Protein product: CASRAGAYNSPLHF.

This clone has at least ten counts. V gene TRBV27 combines with J gene TRBJ1-4; weak D call: TRBD1 (5 bases). The CDR3 length is 15 residues. CDR1 and CDR2 from the germline V gene are MNHEY and SMNVEV (reference sequence). CDR3 DNA: TGTGGACCCCCCCCGGGGGGAGCAACTAATGAAAAACTGTTTTTT. Translated, it gives CGPPPGGATNEKLFF.

In its sample, this clone was seen many times. The rearrangement links TRBV9 to TRBJ2-1, with 12 bases matching TRBD2. The CDR3 is made up of 18 amino acids. The V and J ends lost 4 bases and 0 bases, in that order; junction bases with no gene match: 8. Germline V lookup: CDR1 SGDLS, CDR2 YYNGEE. CDR3 nucleotides: TGTGCCAGCAGCACGAGGACTAGCGGGATTGCCTCCTACAATGAGCAGTTCTTC. It specifies CASSTRTSGIASYNEQFF.

Points on this clone: The sample has other DNA sequences that encode this CDR3 too. This chain connects TRBV7-3 to TRBJ2-2, with 9 bases matching TRBD1. This CDR3 has 16 residues. The germline gives CDR1 SGHTA, CDR2 FQGTGA. The V and J ends lost 5 bases and 11 bases, in that order; junction bases with no gene match: 15. CDR3 loop: CASSKQGQGAVGELFF. The CDR3 coding sequence is TGTGCCAGCAGCAAACAGGGACAGGGTGCCGTCGGTGAGCTGTTTTTT.

This clone was counted only a few times. The chain uses TRBV19 and TRBJ2-1; TRBD1 or TRBD2 may be the D gene (5 bases each). This CDR3 comprises 13 residues. V was cut by 5 bases and J by 7 bases, with 12 bases left in between. CDR1 and CDR2 from the germline V gene are LNHDA and SQIVND (reference sequence). The CDR3 protein is CASSPRGVNEQFF. The CDR3 DNA reads TGTGCCAGTAGTCCCAGAGGGGTAAATGAGCAGTTCTTC. The complete variable domain, with remaining parts taken from reference TRBV19 and TRBJ2-1, reads DGGITQSPKYLFRKEGQNVTLSCEQNLNHDAMYWYRQDPGQGLRLIYYSQIVNDFQKGDIAEGYSVSREKKESFPLTVTSAQKNPTAFYLCASSPRGVNEQFFGPGTRLTVL.

This clone was picked up many times. This rearrangement joins TRBV15 to TRBJ2-1; 10 bases agree with TRBD2. Germline CDR1 and CDR2: LNHNV and YYDKDF (reference sequence). The CDR3 has 13 amino acids. After removal of 7 bases from V and 7 bases from J, the junction contained 4 bases not matched to a gene. The CDR3 protein is CATTSGSINEQFF. The CDR3 nucleotides are TGTGCCACCACTAGCGGGAGTATAAATGAGCAGTTCTTC.

This clone was observed many times. The chain combines TRBV7-9 with TRBJ2-5, with a possible D match to TRBD1 (5 bases). The CDR3 is 19 residues long. Deletions cut 6 bases from V and 0 bases from J, with 26 bases between. CDR1 and CDR2 (germline): SEHNR, FQNEAQ (reference sequence). CDR3 sequence (DNA): TGTGCCAGCAGTGTCAGACAGAGCAAGGCCCCCCCGTACCAAGAGACCCAGTACTTC. It codes for CASSVRQSKAPPYQETQYF.

This clone was counted ten times or more. The V and J genes are TRBV28 and TRBJ1-3; D is uncertain. V dropped 5 bases and J dropped 0 bases, with 8 bases sitting between them. CDR1 and CDR2 (germline): MDHEN, SYDVKM. This CDR3 comprises 14 residues. Here the CDR3 reads CASSPTFSGNTIYF. As DNA, the CDR3 is TGTGCCAGCAGTCCGACCTTCTCTGGAAACACCATATATTTT. Full variable domain (rest looked up from reference TRBV28 and TRBJ1-3): DVKVTQSSRYLVKRTGEKVFLECVQDMDHENMFWYRQDPGLGLRLIYFSYDVKMKEKGDIPEGYSVSREKKERFSLILESASTNQTSMYLCASSPTFSGNTIYFGEGSWLTVV.

Many counts were recorded for this clone. Written as DNA, the CDR3 is TGTGCCAGCAGTTTTTTGTATGACAGCAATCAGCCCCAGCATTTT. Its protein is CASSFLYDSNQPQHF. This chain connects TRBV28 to TRBJ1-5; the D is unclear. Per germline, CDR1 MDHEN and CDR2 SYDVKM. This CDR3 contains 15 residues. Deletions cut 3 bases from V and 1 base from J, with 10 bases between.

Concerning this clone: One base away lies a much larger clone, so this may be a sequencing read error. The gene calls are TRBV4-2 and TRBJ2-4; D might be TRBD2 (6 bases). V lost 3 bases and J 3 bases, leaving 9 bases between the germline ends. The germline V gene has CDR1 LGHNA and CDR2 YNFKEQ. The CDR3 runs to 14 residues. Here the CDR3 DNA reads TGTGCCAGCAGCCATCGCGGGATCAAAAACATTCAGTACTTC. Its protein product is CASSHRGIKNIQYF.

The table lists this clone with many counts. The chain joins TRBV7-9 to TRBJ1-1, with D tentatively TRBD1 (6 bases). The CDR3 runs to 14 residues. Trimming shortened V by 5 bases and J by 1 base, and 11 bases separated the two germline ends. Looked up from germline, CDR1 is SEHNR and CDR2 is FQNEAQ (reference sequence). The CDR3 is CASSLGGANTEAFF. The CDR3 region has the DNA TGTGCCAGCAGCCTGGGGGGGGCGAACACTGAAGCTTTCTTT.

This clone has a count of ten or more. V is TRBV28 and J is TRBJ2-6; 7 bases fit TRBD1. Germline V gene sequence: CDR1 MDHEN, CDR2 SYDVKM. The CDR3 loop spans 17 amino acids. Trimming cost V 6 bases and J 0 bases; bases outside gene matches: 8. The CDR3 protein is CASSPSRDSSGANVLTF. CDR3 DNA sequence: TGTGCCAGCAGCCCGTCCCGGGACAGCTCTGGGGCCAACGTCCTGACTTTC.

This clone was counted many times. The chain uses TRBV11-2 and TRBJ2-7; 7 bases line up with TRBD2. With V trimmed by 2 bases and J by 4 bases, 8 bases remained unmatched. This CDR3 comprises 15 residues. In germline, CDR1 is SGHAT, CDR2 FQNNGV. The CDR3 is CASSLSAGDRYEQYF. The CDR3 nucleotides read TGTGCCAGCAGCTTAAGTGCGGGAGATAGGTACGAGCAGTACTTC.

By share of the sample, this clone is medium-sized (0.01 to 0.1%). CDR3 sequence reads: CASSPTQGVGNTIYF. CDR3 nucleotide sequence: TGTGCCAGCAGTCCAACCCAGGGGGTTGGAAACACCATATATTTT. V gene TRBV28 combines with J gene TRBJ1-3, with TRBD1 identical over 7 bases. The ends lost 5 bases at V and 3 bases at J; junction bases unmatched: 7. Germline values: CDR1 MDHEN, CDR2 SYDVKM. The CDR3 spans 15 residues.

This clone is judged medium-sized. Sequence at one end of the junction differs from germline and may be a read error. The chain couples TRBV27 to TRBJ2-7, with 8 bases aligning to TRBD2. The CDR3 covers 11 residues. Germline loops: CDR1 MNHEY, CDR2 SMNVEV (reference sequence). CDR3: CVAGFSYEQYF. The CDR3 coding sequence is TGCGTAGCGGGGTTCTCCTACGAGCAGTACTTC.

This rearrangement joins TRBV20-1 to TRBJ2-3, with 9 nucleotides matching TRBD1. Per the germline V gene, CDR1 is DFQATT and CDR2 is SNEGSKA (reference sequence). This CDR3 is built from 15 residues. V gave up 3 bases and J gave up 2 bases; unmatched junction bases: 6. The CDR3 here is CSASDRGSNTDTQYF. CDR3 DNA: TGCAGTGCTAGCGACAGGGGGTCCAACACAGATACGCAGTATTTT.

This clone was counted ten times or more. It is likely a read error, because the conserved phenylalanine at the end of the CDR3 is missing. This sequence joins TRBV28 and TRBJ1-2; tentative D call: TRBD1 (6 bases). Germline assignment: CDR1 MDHEN and CDR2 SYDVKM. The CDR3 loop spans 13 amino acids. V lost 8 bases and J lost 3, with 13 bases in between. CDR3 sequence: CASRQAGDYGYTL. The CDR3 region has the DNA TGTGCCAGCCGACAGGCCGGGGACTATGGCTACACCCTC.